The rows below give T cell receptor beta chains drawn from one sample of a study of sequential checkpoint blockade in melanoma. Profiling relied on immunoSEQ multiplex PCR, and the TCRdb table lists in-frame clones only, not all of them. The sample lists about 9,300 clones, 25% to 30% occurring once. Sequenced material: tumor tissue (inferred from file names), taken from a patient given nivolumab and ipilimumab in sequence. These receptors all come from a human donor with melanoma. The CDR3 runs from the conserved cysteine through the conserved F or W. The D gene is left open where the match is weak. Expanded clones are given a class, and other clones once, few, many or no size at all.

cdr3_nt cdr3_aa v_call clone_size d_call j_call
TGCGCCAGCAGCTTGGGAGGAGGGGTGTACACAGATACGCAGTATTTT CASSLGGGVYTDTQYF TRBV5-1 . . TRBJ2-3
TGTGCCAGCAACCCTAGGACTAGCGGGGGGGAGACCCAGTACTTC CASNPRTSGGETQYF TRBV6-8 . TRBD2 TRBJ2-5
TGTGGGGGTAGAACAGGAAACACCATATATTTT CGGRTGNTIYF TRBV6-7 few . TRBJ1-3
TGTGCCAGCACCCTGCCCAGGGGAAAACTGTTTTTT CASTLPRGKLFF TRBV28 . . TRBJ1-4
TGTGCCAGCAGTGGGACAGCGAGTTTCCCCAATGAGCAGTTCTTC CASSGTASFPNEQFF TRBV28 few TRBD1 TRBJ2-1
TGTGCCAGCAGTTACCTTCCGGGACACCGGAGCTCCTATAATTCACCCCTCCACTTT CASSYLPGHRSSYNSPLHF TRBV6-8 many . TRBJ1-6
TGTGCCAGCAGGGGGGGAGGCAGGGGCTTGGAGACCCAGTACTTC CASRGGGRGLETQYF TRBV6-8 few . TRBJ2-5
TGTGCCAGCAGCTTAATGTCCCGGGATACGCAGTATTTT CASSLMSRDTQYF TRBV7-1 . . TRBJ2-3
TGTGCCAGTAGTATTGGGATGGCTAGCGGGATCTATTACAATGAGCAGTTCTTC CASSIGMASGIYYNEQFF TRBV19 . TRBD2 TRBJ2-1
TGTGCCAGCATCCATAGAGGGCAAGAGACCCAGTACTTC CASIHRGQETQYF TRBV7-1 many . TRBJ2-5
TGTGCTAGTGGTTCCTCAGGGGTACAGCTCGGGTTATACAATGAGCAGTTCTTC CASGSSGVQLGLYNEQFF TRBV12-5 . . TRBJ2-1
TGTGCCAGCTCACCGAGCCGAGGATCTGGGGCCAACGTCCTGACTTTC CASSPSRGSGANVLTF TRBV18 once . TRBJ2-6
TGTGCCAGTACCGGACAGTATAATTCACTCCTCCACTTT CASTGQYNSLLHF TRBV19 . . TRBJ1-6
TGTGCCAGCTCACAGATTCAGGGCAATCAGCCCCAGCATTTT CASSQIQGNQPQHF TRBV18 . . TRBJ1-5
TGTGCCAGCAGTCTCGGCCGGAACACTGAAGCTTTCTTT CASSLGRNTEAFF TRBV6-8 medium-sized . TRBJ1-1
TGTGCCAGCAGAGATACAGGATTTGGCACAGATACGCAGTATTTT CASRDTGFGTDTQYF TRBV6-8 few . TRBJ2-3
TGTGCCAGCAGCTTAGGATGGTCCGGAAACACCATATATTTT CASSLGWSGNTIYF TRBV11-3 few . TRBJ1-3
TGTGCCAGCAGCTTGCACCAATTGGGATTTGGTACGCAGTATTTT CASSLHQLGFGTQYF TRBV11-3 few . TRBJ2-3
TGTGCCAGCAGTGCCGAAGTAGATACGCAGTATTTT CASSAEVDTQYF TRBV9 few . TRBJ2-3
TGTGCCAGCAGTTATTTTGACGGCATCTACAATGAGCAGTTCTTC CASSYFDGIYNEQFF TRBV6-8 . . TRBJ2-1
TGTGCCAGCAGCTCGGACAGACGCGATTCACCCCTCCACTTT CASSSDRRDSPLHF TRBV11-3 many . TRBJ1-6
TGCGCCAGCAGTGCCGGACAGAACTATGGCTACACCTTC CASSAGQNYGYTF TRBV10-1 . . TRBJ1-2
TGTGCCAGCAGCTGGGGAGGACAGGGTGAGGAAAAACTGTTTTTT CASSWGGQGEEKLFF TRBV11-3 few TRBD1 TRBJ1-4
TGTGCCATCAATTTACAGGGGGACTATGGCTACACCTTC CAINLQGDYGYTF TRBV6-8 few TRBD1 TRBJ1-2
TGTGCCAGTAGTATGCCGGGTCGAAACCTCGATGGCTACACCTTC CASSMPGRNLDGYTF TRBV19 once . TRBJ1-2
TGTGCCAGCAGCTCCCGGGGATCCGGACTTAAACGCTATGGCTACACCTTC CASSSRGSGLKRYGYTF TRBV11-3 few . TRBJ1-2
TGTGCCAGCAGCAACCTCTTCAGCTATGGCTACACCTTC CASSNLFSYGYTF TRBV6-8 . . TRBJ1-2
TGCGCCAGCAGCCCCGTAACGGCGGGGGGCACAGATACGCAGTATTTT CASSPVTAGGTDTQYF TRBV5-1 . TRBD2 TRBJ2-3
TGTGCCACGGAACAGGGGCTCCCGAACACCGGGGAGCTGTTTTTT CATEQGLPNTGELFF TRBV12-2 . . TRBJ2-2
TGTGCCAGCTCACCACCTGGCCAAGAGACCCAGTACTTC CASSPPGQETQYF TRBV18 few . TRBJ2-5
TGCGCCAGCAGCTTGGGCCAGGGTGAGGGCAATCAGCCCCAGCATTTT CASSLGQGEGNQPQHF TRBV5-1 . . TRBJ1-5
TGTGCCAGTAGTATAGATCGGGGCAGGATTGCTTTCTTT CASSIDRGRIAFF TRBV19 few . TRBJ1-1
TGTGCCAGCAGCGTACAGGGAAGGGTCCGCCGCTCCTACAATGAGCAGTTCTTC CASSVQGRVRRSYNEQFF TRBV9 many . TRBJ2-1
TGTGCCAGCAGCTCCCGCGGAACAGTCTATGGCTACACCTTC CASSSRGTVYGYTF TRBV11-3 many . TRBJ1-2
TGTGCAAAGGTTGGGCGGGCCACAGATACGCAGTATTTT CAKVGRATDTQYF TRBV6-8 . . TRBJ2-3
TGTGCCAGCAGTAACCAGCCGGACTCTTACAATGAGCAGTTCTTC CASSNQPDSYNEQFF TRBV6-8 few . TRBJ2-1
TGCGCCAGCAGCTCCACAGGGCAAGTATCCTACGAGCAGTACTTC CASSSTGQVSYEQYF TRBV5-1 . . TRBJ2-7
TGTGCCAGCAGCTTGGACAGGGGAGCCGGGGAGCTGTTTTTT CASSLDRGAGELFF TRBV11-3 many TRBD1 TRBJ2-2
TGCGCCAGCAGCTTGGGAGGGACTAGCGGGGGTTACGAGCAGTACTTC CASSLGGTSGGYEQYF TRBV5-1 few TRBD2 TRBJ2-7
TGTGCCAGCAGCCCCCTCGGGGGGGCGACAGATACGCAGTATTTT CASSPLGGATDTQYF TRBV11-3 few TRBD2 TRBJ2-3
TGTGCCAGCAGTGGGACAGGTTGGCAGCCCCAGCATTTT CASSGTGWQPQHF TRBV25-1 . TRBD1 TRBJ1-5
TGTGCTAGTTCCCCAGGGTTCCATGAGCAGTTCTTC CASSPGFHEQFF TRBV12-5 . . TRBJ2-1
TGCGCCAGCAGTCCACAGGTCGCCGGCTATGGCTACACCTTC CASSPQVAGYGYTF TRBV10-2 . . TRBJ1-2
TGTGCCAGCAGCTCACAGCGGAGTGACTATGGCTACACCTTC CASSSQRSDYGYTF TRBV11-3 many . TRBJ1-2
TGTGCCAGCAGTTACTCTATGTGGACAGGGGGTAGCTCCTATAATTCACCCCTCCACTTT CASSYSMWTGGSSYNSPLHF TRBV6-8 . TRBD1 TRBJ1-6
TGTGCCAGCAGCCAAGGGACAACCACAGATACGCAGTATTTT CASSQGTTTDTQYF TRBV11-3 . . TRBJ2-3
TGTGCCAGCAGTGACATGGGAACAGCCAATCAGCCCCAGCATTTT CASSDMGTANQPQHF TRBV6-7 . . TRBJ1-5
TGTGCCAGCTCACGGGACGGAATGAACACTGAAGCTTTCTTT CASSRDGMNTEAFF TRBV18 . . TRBJ1-1
TGTGCCAGCAGTGGGATTGCAAGTCAGCCCCAGCATTTT CASSGIASQPQHF TRBV6-8 . . TRBJ1-5
TGTGCCAGCAGCTTATTGAAGGGGGGTAATTCACCCCTCCACTTT CASSLLKGGNSPLHF TRBV11-3 . . TRBJ1-6
TGCAGCGTTCGGACAGGGACAACCGGGGAGCTGTTTTTT CSVRTGTTGELFF TRBV29-1 . TRBD1 TRBJ2-2
TGTGCCAGCAGTAGGGAGCGGGGGGGAGAAGAGACCCAGTACTTC CASSRERGGEETQYF TRBV2 many TRBD2 TRBJ2-5
TGTGCCAGCAGCTTTACCCCCCCCGAGACCCAGTACTTC CASSFTPPETQYF TRBV7-8 many . TRBJ2-5
TGTGCCAGCAGCACGCGGGGGGGCGAGGGGAATGAGCAGTTCTTC CASSTRGGEGNEQFF TRBV11-3 few TRBD2 TRBJ2-1
TGTGCCAGCAGCCCGGGTTTCGGGAAAGCTTTCTTT CASSPGFGKAFF TRBV2 few . TRBJ1-1
TGTGCCAGCAGTACCCAAGAGGGACAGCCCCAGCATTTT CASSTQEGQPQHF TRBV6-8 few . TRBJ1-5
TGCGCCAGCAGGGGACAGAGTGCGAGCACTGAAGCTTTCTTT CASRGQSASTEAFF TRBV5-1 few TRBD1 TRBJ1-1
TGTGCCAGCAGCTCCCGGACAGGGTTGATGAACACTGAAGCTTTCTTT CASSSRTGLMNTEAFF TRBV11-1 . TRBD1 TRBJ1-1